The 2 T cell receptor beta chains below were found in one sample sequenced in a study of blood T cell repertoires in COVID-19. The table came from immunoSEQ multiplex PCR; TCRdb's copy has only in-frame clones and leaves some out. The table includes about 200,000 clones, 80% to 90% detected once. The specimen was PBMCs or T cells enriched from blood (not recorded which). These receptors were collected from a woman between 40 and 55 years old with acute COVID-19.

The chain has TRBV5-4 and TRBJ1-4; 7 bases line up with TRBD1. V lost 1 base to trimming and J lost 8 bases; unmatched junction nucleotides: 11. The CDR3 length is 16 residues. Germline V gene data show CDR1 as SGHNT and CDR2 as YYREEE (reference sequence). The CDR3 DNA follows: TGTGCCAGCAGCTTGAAGAAAACAGGGGCGGAGGAAAAACTGTTTTTT. It encodes CASSLKKTGAEEKLFF.

For the CDR3, the DNA is TGTGCCAGCAGCCCCCTGAGGTCGGGGAGGGGCACCTACAATGAGCAGTTCTTC. This translates into CASSPLRSGRGTYNEQFF. The rearrangement joins TRBV5-6 to TRBJ2-1, with 7 bases matching TRBD2. Germline CDR1 SGHDT, CDR2 YYEEEE. V was pared by 4 bases and J by 2 bases, with 15 bases of the junction left unmatched. This CDR3 has 18 residues.